This T cell receptor beta chain derives from a study of blood T cell repertoires in COVID-19. Looking at the study overall: Sites in the United States, Italy and Spain provided acute and convalescent COVID-19 samples.

The CDR3 loop spans 16 amino acids. Germline V CDR1 and CDR2: SGDLS, YYNGEE. V dropped 1 base and J dropped 0 bases, with 11 bases sitting between them. Repertoires were generated with immunoSEQ multiplex PCR, while TCRdb's copy carries only in-frame clones and drops some. The table shows some 170,000 clones, with around 84% occurring only once. Sequenced material: peripheral blood. The sequence was obtained from a man between 35 and 55 years old with acute or convalescent COVID-19. The chain employs TRBV9 and TRBJ1-3; D remains unclear. In DNA, the CDR3 is TGTGCCAGCAGCGTAAGCATGGGCAACTCTGGAAACACCATATATTTT. Translated: CASSVSMGNSGNTIYF.